This entry lists 6 T cell receptor beta chains sequenced from one sample in a study of T-cell memory formation after mild COVID-19. TCRdb ran MiXCR on the 5' RACE reads and lists one entry per CDR3 protein. The table includes nearly 350,000 distinct CDR3 sequences, 13% detected once. Sequencing input: PBMCs or a T cell subset sorted from them (not recorded which). Receptors were obtained from a young man who had mild COVID-19 (a few samples of this study predate the infection). Cell type and time point are not known.

The V call is TRBV12-3 or TRBV12-4, the J call TRBJ1-6; no clear D. This CDR3 contains 17 residues. Trimming shortened V by 8 bases and J by 6 bases, and 23 bases separated the two germline ends. CDR3 sequence: CASLLGERALGNSPLHF. CDR3 in DNA: TGTGCCAGCCTCCTCGGGGAGAGGGCTCTTGGTAATTCACCCCTCCACTTT.

This clonotype was counted many times. The chain links TRBV5-1 to TRBJ2-1, with 10 bases lining up with TRBD2. The CDR3 is made up of 15 amino acids. Losses at the gene ends were 1 base for V and 6 bases for J; bases not matched to a gene: 4. Germline CDR1 and CDR2: SGHRS and YFSETQ. This CDR3 reads CASSLPSGGANEQFF. The CDR3 DNA is TGCGCCAGCAGCTTGCCCAGCGGGGGGGCCAATGAGCAGTTCTTC.

A few counts support this clonotype. The chain uses TRBV7-2 and TRBJ2-1; unclear D gene. Trimming removed 2 bases from V and 8 bases from J, with 10 bases in between. The CDR3 has 13 amino acids. Germline CDR1 SGHTA, CDR2 FQGNSA. The CDR3 DNA sequence: TGTGCCAGCAGCTTAAGCCCTCGGGATGAGCAGTTCTTC. Encoded protein: CASSLSPRDEQFF. Combining the CDR3 with reference TRBV7-2 and TRBJ2-1 gives the whole variable domain GAGVSQSPSNKVTEKGKDVELRCDPISGHTALYWYRQSLGQGLEFLIYFQGNSAPDKSGLPSDRFSAERTGGSVSTLTIQRTQQEDSAVYLCASSLSPRDEQFFGPGTRLTVL.

V gene TRBV29-1 combines with J gene TRBJ2-5, with D perhaps TRBD1 or TRBD2 (5 bases each). Trimming took off 3 bases at V and 4 bases at J, with 15 bases between the two ends. The CDR3 spans 14 residues. Germline-derived CDR1 and CDR2 are SQVTM and ANQGSEA. CDR3: CSVDRLGVLETQYF. In DNA form, the CDR3 reads TGCAGCGTTGACCGGTTGGGGGTCCTAGAGACCCAGTACTTC.

This clonotype occurred a few times. The chain links TRBV7-3 to TRBJ2-5, with 9 positions matching TRBD1. After removal of 5 bases from V and 5 bases from J, the junction contained 12 bases not matched to a gene. This CDR3 has 16 amino acids. Germline CDR1 reads SGHTA; CDR2 reads FQGTGA. CDR3 in amino acids: CASSNFPGQGGETQYF. CDR3 coding DNA: TGTGCCAGCAGCAACTTCCCGGGACAGGGAGGGGAGACCCAGTACTTC.

The rearrangement joins TRBV5-1 to TRBJ2-5; 7 nucleotides match TRBD1. The CDR3 totals 16 residues. Germline trimming cut 1 base from V and 5 bases from J; bases unmatched to any gene: 11. CDR1 and CDR2 from the germline V gene are SGHRS and YFSETQ. The CDR3 bases are TGCGCCAGCAGCTTGATGACAGGGTATAGTACGGAGACCCAGTACTTC. Translated: CASSLMTGYSTETQYF.